What follows is one TCR beta chain and its context. These data originate in a study of CD8 T cells in Susac syndrome. Reverse transcription used about 0.45 to 1 ug RNA and random hexamers. TCRdb re-derived calls from the immunoSEQ multiplex PCR reads in MiXCR, one entry per CDR3 protein. This sample carries 250,000 to 350,000 distinct CDR3 sequences, 70% to 90% of them seen once, and the ten largest clones take about 0.11%. CDR3 length: 15 amino acids. Germline V CDR1 and CDR2: LNHDA, SQIVND (reference sequence). Trimming left V 3 bases short and J 0 bases short, with 9 bases between. This TCR was recovered from a human donor with multiple sclerosis. The chain carries TRBV19 and TRBJ2-1; D gene ambiguous. The specimen was CD8+ T cells from PBMCs. The CDR3 reads CASSMLPSSYNEQFF. The CDR3 DNA is TGTGCCAGTAGTATGCTACCGAGCTCCTACAATGAGCAGTTCTTC. Complete variable domain (other parts from reference TRBV19 and TRBJ2-1): DGGITQSPKYLFRKEGQNVTLSCEQNLNHDAMYWYRQDPGQGLRLIYYSQIVNDFQKGDIAEGYSVSREKKESFPLTVTSAQKNPTAFYLCASSMLPSSYNEQFFGPGTRLTVL.